These T cell receptor beta chains were read from a single sample in a study of human T cells and chemical hapten exposure. TCRdb redid the calling of the RACE reads with MiXCR, one entry per CDR3 protein. The table lists about 350,000 distinct CDR3 sequences, about 6% of them singletons. This specimen was whole blood, taken in connection with sensitization to the hapten diphenylcyclopropenone (DPC). Source of these receptors: a woman younger than 30 with alopecia areata. Some clones in this sample may be carry-over from other donors' samples. The CDR3 runs from the conserved cysteine through the conserved F or W. Fields, in order: J gene, V gene, D gene, clone size, CDR3 DNA, CDR3 protein. D genes are given only for firm matches. Size tells how often a clone was seen (once, few, many) or the class of an expanded clone, and some rows leave it out.

TRBJ2-1 | TRBV12-3/TRBV12-4 | . | . | TGTGCCAGCTCCTCTCTTTTGGAGCTGGGTAGCTCCTACAATGAGCAGTTCTTC | CASSSLLELGSSYNEQFF
TRBJ2-7 | TRBV4-3 | . | . | TGCGCCAGCAGCCCGTACGGGGATGGTGAGCAGTACTTC | CASSPYGDGEQYF
TRBJ1-4 | TRBV20-1 | . | many | TGCAGTGCCACATCCCACCAGTTAGGGCCGAATGAAAAACTGTTTTTT | CSATSHQLGPNEKLFF
TRBJ1-2 | TRBV7-8 | TRBD1 | many | TGTGCCAGCAGCTTAGTCCCCAGTTTTTACGGAACAGGGGCTGGCTACACCTTC | CASSLVPSFYGTGAGYTF
TRBJ1-6 | TRBV7-3 | . | many | TGTGCCAGCAGCCATCCGAATTCACCCCTCCACTTT | CASSHPNSPLHF
TRBJ2-3 | TRBV9 | TRBD2 | . | TGTGCCAGCAGCCCCATTCCCCGGGGGGGGCGGCATTTT | CASSPIPRGGRHF
TRBJ2-3 | TRBV7-2 | TRBD2 | many | TGTGCCAGCAGCTTACGCCCCGCCCCCGCGGGGGGACCAGATACGCAGTATTTT | CASSLRPAPAGGPDTQYF
TRBJ1-1 | TRBV6-1 | . | . | TGTGCCAGCAGTGCCGAGAAGACAGACAACACTGAAGCTTTCTTT | CASSAEKTDNTEAFF
TRBJ2-5 | TRBV6-5 | TRBD2 | . | TGTGCCAGCAGTTACTCGTGGCAGCGGGGGGGCCCAGAGACCCAGTACTTC | CASSYSWQRGGPETQYF
TRBJ1-5 | TRBV6-5 | TRBD1 | few | TGTGCCAGCAGTTACTGGCAGGGGGGTCAGCCCCAGCATTTT | CASSYWQGGQPQHF
TRBJ2-5 | TRBV28 | TRBD2 | few | TGTGCCAGCAGTTCCGGGACTACCGAAGAGACCCAGTACTTC | CASSSGTTEETQYF
TRBJ2-7 | TRBV5-5 | . | . | TGTGCCAGCAGCTTGGCCACATTTTCCTACGAGCAGTACTTC | CASSLATFSYEQYF
TRBJ1-4 | TRBV6-5 | . | few | TGTGCCAGCAGTTGGGACGGGGGTAATGAAAAACTGTTTTTT | CASSWDGGNEKLFF
TRBJ2-1 | TRBV6-2/TRBV6-3 | TRBD2 | . | TGTGCCAGCAGTTACACCAGCGGGGGGGCCTATGAGCAGTTCTTC | CASSYTSGGAYEQFF
TRBJ2-1 | TRBV7-3 | TRBD2 | . | TGTGCCAGCAGCTCACAGCGTGCGATAGCGGGGGCCTACAGTGAGCAGTTCTTC | CASSSQRAIAGAYSEQFF
TRBJ2-7 | TRBV20-1 | . | few | TGCAGTGCTAGAGAATATGGGACTGGCTCCTACGAGCAGTACTTC | CSAREYGTGSYEQYF
TRBJ2-3 | TRBV29-1 | TRBD1 | . | TGCAGCGTTCTAGGGGGCAGGTGGACAGATACGCAGTATTTT | CSVLGGRWTDTQYF
TRBJ2-3 | TRBV5-4 | . | . | TGTGCCAGCAGCGCCGCAACTAGTGCAGATACGCAGTATTTT | CASSAATSADTQYF
TRBJ1-6 | TRBV5-1 | TRBD1 | . | TGCGCCAGCAGCTTGGCCCAGGGACAGAGATATAATTCACCCCTCCACTTT | CASSLAQGQRYNSPLHF
TRBJ2-1 | TRBV11-1 | . | . | TGTGCCAGCAGCCCATATGGGGGCAGGAGCTCCTACAATGAGCAGTTCTTC | CASSPYGGRSSYNEQFF
TRBJ2-1 | TRBV7-2 | TRBD2 | few | TGTGCCAGCAGCTCCCCGGCGGCTAGCGGGGGGGCGTCCTACAATGAGCAGTTCTTC | CASSSPAASGGASYNEQFF
TRBJ2-2 | TRBV6-5 | . | . | TGTGCCAGCAGGGGGCGGGGGCCCGATCGGGGCACCGGGGAGCTGTTTTTT | CASRGRGPDRGTGELFF
TRBJ2-1 | TRBV20-1 | . | many | TGCAGTGCTAGTGGAGGAGGCAATGAGCAGTTCTTC | CSASGGGNEQFF
TRBJ2-3 | TRBV15 | . | few | TGTGCCACCAGCGAGAGGGGAACAGATACGCAGTATTTT | CATSERGTDTQYF
TRBJ1-2 | TRBV24-1 | . | . | TGTGCCACCAGTGACACGAGTGGCTTGTCAGGCTACACCTTC | CATSDTSGLSGYTF
TRBJ2-3 | TRBV10-3 | . | many | TGTGCCATCAGTGGGGCGGGCGGCACAGATACGCAGTATTTT | CAISGAGGTDTQYF
TRBJ1-5 | TRBV6-2/TRBV6-3 | TRBD1 | many | TGTGCCAGCAAAACAAGACAGGGGGCGGATCAGCCCCAGCATTTT | CASKTRQGADQPQHF
TRBJ1-1 | TRBV5-1 | . | many | TGCGCCAGCAGCTTTGAGGGTCTTGGACAGACCACTGAAGCTTTCTTT | CASSFEGLGQTTEAFF
TRBJ2-7 | TRBV6-5 | . | few | TGTGCCAGCACCTACCAACGGGGCCAGGGGAGCTACGAGCAGTACTTC | CASTYQRGQGSYEQYF
TRBJ2-5 | TRBV20-1 | . | few | TGCAGTGCTAACCCCCCCCTGGGGGGTCAAGAGACCCAGTACTTC | CSANPPLGGQETQYF
TRBJ1-4 | TRBV20-1 | . | . | TGCAGTGCTAGAACGACGCGGGCCAAGAATGAAAAACTGTTTTTT | CSARTTRAKNEKLFF
TRBJ1-2 | TRBV18 | TRBD1 | . | TGTGCCAGCTCACCTCCCCGGGACAGGGGATATGGCTACACCTTC | CASSPPRDRGYGYTF
TRBJ2-1 | TRBV12-3/TRBV12-4 | TRBD1 | few | TGTGCCAGCAGTAGGAACAGGGGTGGGACCGGGCACGATGAGCAGTTCTTC | CASSRNRGGTGHDEQFF
TRBJ1-5 | TRBV29-1 | . | many | TGCAGCGTCCATGCAGGGGCCGGTCAGCCCCAGCATTTT | CSVHAGAGQPQHF
TRBJ1-1 | TRBV27 | . | many | TGTGCCAGCAGTAGTCAAGCTTTCTTT | CASSSQAFF
TRBJ2-2 | TRBV27 | TRBD2 | . | TGTGCCAGCGCTAGCGGACCCGGGGAGCTGTTTTTT | CASASGPGELFF
TRBJ2-2 | TRBV4-3 | . | . | TGCGCCAGCAGCCTATCTCCCGGGCCTAGGATCGGGGAGCTGTTTTTT | CASSLSPGPRIGELFF